The T cell receptor beta chain under discussion was sequenced for a study of molecular identifiers for immune sequencing clone quantification. Based on a CD8+CD4-CCR7+CD45RA+ profile, naive CD8 T cells were sorted. V lost 5 bases to trimming and J lost 5 bases, with 6 bases between them. This CDR3 is 12 amino acids long. CDR1 PRHDT and CDR2 FYEKMQ come from the germline V gene (reference sequence). Only a few counts were recorded for this clonotype. What it binds is not known. Overall study findings and caveats: Beyond 20 RNA copies, clones held over 99% of effector molecules, compared with under 1% in naive cells.

For bulk TCR libraries, previously described methods and listed TCR primers were used. In TCRdb, the PCR reads were re-called with MiXCR into one record per CDR3 protein. The table includes about 60,000 distinct CDR3 sequences, about 20% detected once. The chain couples TRBV13 to TRBJ2-2; D unresolved. The sample consisted of naive CD8+ T cells from blood, with Jurkat cell RNA spiked in. The subset was: FACS-sorted CD8+CD4-CCR7+CD45RA+ naive T cells. This clonotype was obtained from a human donor in good health. Some libraries in this study had Jurkat cell RNA spiked in. The CDR3 DNA reads TGTGCCAGCAGCCATGGTACCGGGGAGCTGTTTTTT. This codes for CASSHGTGELFF.